This is a list of T cell receptor beta chains from one sample in a study of cytomegalovirus exposure and HLA in healthy donors. Sequenced by immunoSEQ multiplex PCR; TCRdb stores in-frame clones only, minus some. The sample lists roughly 250,000 clones; roughly 80% were seen once. Material: PBMCs. The receptors were sampled from a girl aged 2-10 years in good health and CMV-seronegative. Both conserved end residues are trimmed from each CDR3. Clone size is shown for a subset of rows, as once, few, many or a class of expanded clone.

v_gene	j_gene	abundance	CDR3aa
TRBV5-4	TRBJ1-1	-	ASSRGQGAPNTEAF
TRBV7-2	TRBJ1-5	few	ASSPQLSQPQH
TRBV4-2	TRBJ2-1	-	ASSPHLAGDYNEQF
TRBV2	TRBJ1-5	-	ASSDRVKYSNQPQH
TRBV7-2	TRBJ2-7	-	ASSFIGTGYAYEQY
TRBV28	TRBJ1-2	-	ASSFPYLGVIYGYT
TRBV7-9	TRBJ2-1	once	ASSPDRGGATLVNEQF
TRBV27	TRBJ1-1	-	ASSVGSGFGAF
TRBV30	TRBJ1-6	-	ARSNRGGYSPLH
TRBV6-5	-	-	ASSYSSPLHEQY
TRBV6-5	TRBJ1-2	-	ASRTLTGLYGYT
TRBV30	TRBJ2-2	-	AWTTGGTSGAGELF
TRBV20-1	TRBJ2-7	-	SARDRLEY
TRBV19	TRBJ1-5	-	ASARQGNNQPQH
TRBV7-9	TRBJ1-6	-	ASSLVSLYNSPLH
TRBV6-5	TRBJ2-1	-	ASRRERGGWYEQF
TRBV28	TRBJ2-7	-	ASSLVGREYEQY
TRBV5-6	TRBJ1-5	few	ASSFQGSSKQPQH
TRBV18	TRBJ2-7	-	ASSPPTGAYEQY
TRBV11-3	TRBJ2-2	few	ASSPQGAITGELF
TRBV11-1	TRBJ2-7	-	ASSLKLAGIYEQY